The clone carrying this T cell receptor (beta chain) was counted only a few times. Its antigen is currently unknown. The CDR3 has 17 amino acids. V was trimmed by 0 bases and J by 4 bases, leaving 16 bases between them. Germline lookup yields CDR1 SEHNR and CDR2 FQNEAQ (reference sequence). These data belong to a study of blood T cells in healthy people across ages. Overall study context: When template switching was applied, about one barcoded beta molecule was captured per two T cells.

Staff drew 8 to 10 milliliters of peripheral blood from each donor. Study-wide findings and caveats: Diversity of TCR beta per million T cells declined in a roughly linear way with age.

A second PCR of 7 to 11 cycles used a sample-barcoded 5' primer and a J-beta primer mix. Via MiXCR, TCRdb re-called the 5' RACE reads, giving one row per CDR3 protein. The sample holds some 1.7 million distinct CDR3 sequences; about 28% are singletons and the top ten take about 7.7%. The rearrangement uses TRBV7-9 and TRBJ2-1, with D perhaps TRBD2 (6 bases). The sample consisted of blood. This sequence was found in a woman aged 25 to 39 in good health. The CDR3, as DNA: TGTGCCAGCAGCTTAGCGCACTCGGGACTTCTATACAATGAGCAGTTCTTC. Residues: CASSLAHSGLLYNEQFF.